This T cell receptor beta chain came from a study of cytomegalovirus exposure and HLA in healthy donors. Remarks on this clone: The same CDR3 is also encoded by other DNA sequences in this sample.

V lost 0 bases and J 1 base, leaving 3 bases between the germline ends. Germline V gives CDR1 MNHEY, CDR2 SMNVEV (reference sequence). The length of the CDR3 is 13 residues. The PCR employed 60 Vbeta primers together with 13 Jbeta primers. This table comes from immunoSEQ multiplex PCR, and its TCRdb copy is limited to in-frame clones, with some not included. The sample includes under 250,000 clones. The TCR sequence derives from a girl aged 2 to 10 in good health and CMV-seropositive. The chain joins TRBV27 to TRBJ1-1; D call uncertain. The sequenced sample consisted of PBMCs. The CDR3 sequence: CASSLSRNTEAFF. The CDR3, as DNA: TGTGCCAGCAGTTTATCGAGGAACACTGAAGCTTTCTTT.